A selection of T cell receptor beta chains follows, all from one sample in a study of cytomegalovirus exposure and HLA in healthy donors. Profiling relied on immunoSEQ multiplex PCR, and the TCRdb table lists in-frame clones only, not all of them. The sample includes some 170,000 clones, about nine tenths of them seen just once. Sequenced input: PBMCs. The receptors originated from a man aged 18 to 30 in good health and CMV-seropositive. CDR3s include the opening cysteine and the closing phenylalanine or tryptophan. D genes are given only for firm matches. The size field is filled for only some rows; it gives once, few, many or a size class.

J: TRBJ2-2; size: .; V: TRBV6-1; D: TRBD2; DNA: TGTGCCAGCAGTGAGGTTTTGCGGGGGGGCCGGGGCACCGGGGAGCTGTTTTTT; CDR3: CASSEVLRGGRGTGELFF
J: TRBJ1-6; size: .; V: TRBV21-1; D: .; DNA: TGTGCCAGCACGCCATGGGTACGGGGAGCAAAATGCGGTTCACCCCTCCACTTT; CDR3: CASTPWVRGAKCGSPLHF
J: TRBJ2-3; size: .; V: TRBV7-6; D: .; DNA: TGTGCCAGCAGCTCAGACGGCACAGATACACAGTATTTT; CDR3: CASSSDGTDTQYF
J: TRBJ2-7; size: .; V: TRBV4-2; D: TRBD1; DNA: TGTGCCAGCAGCCCCTTTTTGGGGACAGTCTACGAGCAGTACTTC; CDR3: CASSPFLGTVYEQYF
J: TRBJ2-1; size: .; V: TRBV29-1; D: .; DNA: TGCAGCGTCTGGGGCCTGAATGAGCAGTTCTTC; CDR3: CSVWGLNEQFF
J: TRBJ1-3; size: .; V: TRBV5-6; D: .; DNA: TGTGCCAGCGGGGCCGGAAACACCATATATTTT; CDR3: CASGAGNTIYF
J: TRBJ1-3; size: .; V: TRBV7-3; D: .; DNA: TGTGCCAGCAGCCACAGGACGGTCGGAAACACCATATATTTT; CDR3: CASSHRTVGNTIYF
J: TRBJ2-2; size: .; V: TRBV10-3; D: .; DNA: TGTGCCATCACTAGTCCCACCGGGGAGCTGTTTTTT; CDR3: CAITSPTGELFF
J: TRBJ1-5; size: .; V: TRBV27; D: .; DNA: TGTGCCAGCAGGGGGCGGGGTAGCAATCAGCCCCAGCATTTT; CDR3: CASRGRGSNQPQHF
J: TRBJ2-1; size: .; V: TRBV4-2; D: .; DNA: TGTGCCAGCAGCCGAGGGGGAGTGTTCAATGAGCAGTTCTTC; CDR3: CASSRGGVFNEQFF
J: TRBJ2-1; size: .; V: TRBV6-5; D: TRBD2; DNA: TGTGCCAGCAGGGCTAGCGGGAGAGGGGTCAATGAGCAGTTCTTC; CDR3: CASRASGRGVNEQFF
J: TRBJ1-1; size: .; V: TRBV6-5; D: .; DNA: TGTGCCAGCCGCCCCAGGATACTGAACACTGAAGCTTTCTTT; CDR3: CASRPRILNTEAFF
J: TRBJ2-1; size: .; V: TRBV27; D: TRBD2; DNA: TGTGCCAGCAGTTTAGCGGGAGGAGGAGACAATGAGCAGTTCTTC; CDR3: CASSLAGGGDNEQFF
J: TRBJ2-1; size: .; V: TRBV29-1; D: .; DNA: TGCAGCGTTGAGTCAGTTTTCAATGAGCAGTTCTTC; CDR3: CSVESVFNEQFF
J: TRBJ2-1; size: .; V: TRBV7-2; D: TRBD1; DNA: TGTGCCAGCAGGGCTGCAGGGGGCAACCTGAGGAATGAGCAGTTCTTC; CDR3: CASRAAGGNLRNEQFF
J: TRBJ2-3; size: .; V: TRBV28; D: TRBD2; DNA: TGTGCCAGCAGTTTAATTCAGACTAGCGAAGATACGCAGTATTTT; CDR3: CASSLIQTSEDTQYF
J: TRBJ1-2; size: .; V: TRBV29-1; D: TRBD1; DNA: TGCAGCGTTTCCCGACAGGGGGCGCTTAACTATGGCTACACCTTC; CDR3: CSVSRQGALNYGYTF
J: TRBJ2-2; size: once; V: TRBV7-9; D: .; DNA: TGTGCCAGCAGCTTAGGAGCGAAAGGATTCACCGGGGAGCTGTTTTTT; CDR3: CASSLGAKGFTGELFF
J: TRBJ1-3; size: .; V: TRBV13; D: .; DNA: TGTGCCAGCAGCTCCCAAACCGGGACACCTGGAAACACCATATATTTT; CDR3: CASSSQTGTPGNTIYF
J: TRBJ2-3; size: .; V: TRBV2; D: TRBD1; DNA: TGTGCCAGCAGTACGGAAGATACGGGACAGGGGGTCACAGATACGCAGTATTTT; CDR3: CASSTEDTGQGVTDTQYF
J: TRBJ2-1; size: .; V: TRBV9; D: TRBD1; DNA: TGTGCCAGCAGCGGACCAACGATCGGGACAGGTCCTTACAATGAGCAGTTCTTC; CDR3: CASSGPTIGTGPYNEQFF
J: TRBJ2-5; size: .; V: TRBV9; D: TRBD2; DNA: TGTGCCAGCAGCCCAGCGGGATGGGATGAGACCCAGTACTTC; CDR3: CASSPAGWDETQYF
J: TRBJ1-1; size: .; V: TRBV7-9; D: .; DNA: TGTGCCAGCAGACCGCCCGGGGGAGGCACTGAAGCTTTCTTT; CDR3: CASRPPGGGTEAFF
J: TRBJ1-2; size: .; V: TRBV27; D: TRBD1; DNA: TGTGCCAGCAGTTCGACAGGGGATCTCCCCCTTAACTATGGCTACACCTTC; CDR3: CASSSTGDLPLNYGYTF
J: TRBJ2-7; size: .; V: TRBV9; D: TRBD2; DNA: TGTGCCAGCAGCCTGGGACTAGCGGGAGGGTACGAGCAGTACTTC; CDR3: CASSLGLAGGYEQYF
J: TRBJ1-4; size: .; V: TRBV6-5; D: .; DNA: TGTGCCAGCGGTTATGGAACAGGGAATTATGAAAAACTGTTTTTT; CDR3: CASGYGTGNYEKLFF
J: TRBJ2-5; size: .; V: TRBV28; D: .; DNA: TGTGCCAGCAGTTTACCTCCACGCCAGGGGAAGGAGACCCAGTACTTC; CDR3: CASSLPPRQGKETQYF
J: TRBJ1-2; size: .; V: TRBV27; D: .; DNA: TGTGCCAGTAGACAGTCAACCAACTATGGCTACACCTTC; CDR3: CASRQSTNYGYTF
J: TRBJ2-7; size: .; V: TRBV6-5; D: TRBD1; DNA: TGTGCCAGCAGTTCACCGGACAGGGGGGGATACGAGCAGTACTTC; CDR3: CASSSPDRGGYEQYF
J: TRBJ1-3; size: .; V: TRBV4-1; D: .; DNA: TGCGCCAGCAGCCAACGGACTGGGCCGGGAGGAAACACCATATATTTT; CDR3: CASSQRTGPGGNTIYF
J: TRBJ1-1; size: .; V: TRBV2; D: TRBD1; DNA: TGTGCCTCCAGATCCGGGACAGGGGGGACTGAAGCTTTCTTT; CDR3: CASRSGTGGTEAFF
J: TRBJ1-4; size: once; V: TRBV6-5; D: TRBD1; DNA: TGTGCCAGCAGTTACTCGGCAGGGGGCTTTGAAAAACTGTTTTTT; CDR3: CASSYSAGGFEKLFF
J: TRBJ1-5; size: .; V: TRBV2; D: .; DNA: TGTGCCAGCAGTGAAGTGGGGCCGCAGCCCCAGCATTTT; CDR3: CASSEVGPQPQHF
J: TRBJ2-3; size: .; V: TRBV27; D: TRBD2; DNA: TGTGCCAGCAGTGGAAGGCTAGCGGGAACACTGGGGGATACGCAGTATTTT; CDR3: CASSGRLAGTLGDTQYF
J: TRBJ2-7; size: .; V: TRBV6-5; D: TRBD1; DNA: TGTGCCAGCAGCCGAGACAGGGGTTACGAGCAGTACTTC; CDR3: CASSRDRGYEQYF
J: TRBJ2-3; size: .; V: TRBV4-3; D: TRBD2; DNA: TGCGCCAGCAGCCAAGGAGTTAGCGGGGGCGGTGGGTATACGCAGTATTTT; CDR3: CASSQGVSGGGGYTQYF
J: TRBJ2-1; size: .; V: TRBV19; D: TRBD2; DNA: TGTGCCAGTACCCTAGCGGGAGGGAACAATGAGCAGTTCTTC; CDR3: CASTLAGGNNEQFF
J: TRBJ1-5; size: .; V: TRBV7-9; D: TRBD1; DNA: TGTGCCAGCAGCTTCGGAGACAGGGTTGGCAATCAGCCCCAGCATTTT; CDR3: CASSFGDRVGNQPQHF
J: TRBJ2-1; size: once; V: TRBV5-6; D: TRBD1; DNA: TGTGCCAGCAGGTGGGGACAGGGGTACGATGAGCAGTTCTTC; CDR3: CASRWGQGYDEQFF
J: TRBJ2-1; size: .; V: TRBV28; D: TRBD2; DNA: TGTGCCAGCAAGACTAGCGGGAGTTACCACCCGTACAATGAGCAGTTCTTC; CDR3: CASKTSGSYHPYNEQFF
J: TRBJ1-4; size: .; V: TRBV6-1; D: .; DNA: TGTGCCAGCAGTGAACTCCGGGGGGCTGGGGAAAAACTGTTTTTT; CDR3: CASSELRGAGEKLFF
J: TRBJ2-5; size: .; V: TRBV30; D: .; DNA: TGTGCCTGGGGTTCGGGGGGCTTTGGGACCCAGTACTTC; CDR3: CAWGSGGFGTQYF
J: TRBJ1-2; size: .; V: TRBV5-1; D: TRBD1; DNA: TGCGCCAGCAGCTTTACGGGACAGTTTGGCTACACCTTC; CDR3: CASSFTGQFGYTF
J: TRBJ1-5; size: .; V: TRBV28; D: .; DNA: TGTGCCAGCACCGACCTTGGAGAGGGCGCAGGTCAGCCCCAGCATTTT; CDR3: CASTDLGEGAGQPQHF
J: TRBJ2-7; size: .; V: TRBV13; D: .; DNA: TGTGCCAGCAGCGAGGGGACCGGGGGCTACGAGCAGTACTTC; CDR3: CASSEGTGGYEQYF
J: TRBJ2-1; size: .; V: TRBV19; D: TRBD2; DNA: TGTGCCAGTAGTATGGCTGGCGGGAGGGCCTACAATGAGCAGTTCTTC; CDR3: CASSMAGGRAYNEQFF
J: TRBJ1-2; size: .; V: TRBV27; D: .; DNA: TGTGCCAGCAGATCTTCGGGAAGCCAATACTATGGCTACACCTTC; CDR3: CASRSSGSQYYGYTF
J: TRBJ1-2; size: few; V: TRBV6-5; D: .; DNA: TGTGCCAGCACCTCCCGCGGTCGGCGTGGCTACACCTTC; CDR3: CASTSRGRRGYTF
J: TRBJ2-5; size: .; V: TRBV27; D: TRBD2; DNA: TGTGCCAGCAGTTTGGGCGGGAGGGCCGGAGAGACCCAGTACTTC; CDR3: CASSLGGRAGETQYF
J: TRBJ2-7; size: .; V: TRBV18; D: TRBD2; DNA: TGTGCCAGCTCACGCGAACTAGCGGCCAGGAAGTACGAGCAGTACTTC; CDR3: CASSRELAARKYEQYF
J: TRBJ1-2; size: few; V: TRBV20-1; D: .; DNA: TGCAGTGCTCGACAGTTTTATGGCTACACCTTC; CDR3: CSARQFYGYTF
J: TRBJ1-3; size: .; V: TRBV6-1; D: .; DNA: TGTGCCAGCAGTGAAGTCTCTAACCCCGTTGGAGACACCATATATTTT; CDR3: CASSEVSNPVGDTIYF
J: TRBJ2-2; size: .; V: TRBV19; D: TRBD1; DNA: TGTGCCAGTAGTACACACAGGGGGAGAACCGGGGAGCTGTTTTTT; CDR3: CASSTHRGRTGELFF
J: TRBJ1-4; size: once; V: TRBV11-2; D: TRBD1; DNA: TGTGCCAGCAGCTTCCAGGACAGGGGTGAAAAACTGTTTTTT; CDR3: CASSFQDRGEKLFF
J: TRBJ1-6; size: .; V: TRBV30; D: .; DNA: TGTGCCTGGAGCCCCGGGGATTCACCCCTCCACTTT; CDR3: CAWSPGDSPLHF
J: TRBJ1-1; size: once; V: TRBV5-1; D: .; DNA: TGCGCCAGCAGCTCCGGAGGCGCCACTGAAGCTTTCTTT; CDR3: CASSSGGATEAFF
J: TRBJ2-7; size: .; V: TRBV10-1; D: .; DNA: TGCGCCAGCATCGGGGGACCCACCTACGAGCAGTACTTC; CDR3: CASIGGPTYEQYF
J: TRBJ2-7; size: .; V: TRBV5-4; D: TRBD1; DNA: TGTGCCAGCAGCTTATCGTCGGGACAGGGGGCTCCGTACTTC; CDR3: CASSLSSGQGAPYF
J: TRBJ2-4; size: few; V: TRBV27; D: TRBD1; DNA: TGTGCCAGCTTGGGACAGGGAGGAAACATTCAGTACTTC; CDR3: CASLGQGGNIQYF
J: TRBJ2-1; size: .; V: TRBV27; D: .; DNA: TGTGCCAGCAGTTTATTACGGGTTGCGGAAAATGAGCAGTTCTTC; CDR3: CASSLLRVAENEQFF